Listed here are 25 T cell receptor beta chains from one sample, sequenced in a study of beta chain features in type 1 diabetes. Regarding the study as a whole: Moderate yet significant TCRB CDR3 shortening was seen in Type 1 diabetes patients in all four CD4+ subsets.

Their cognate antigens are unknown. Since all of the isolated RNA was reverse transcribed, expressed TCRB transcripts were what got sequenced. The method was immunoSEQ multiplex PCR; TCRdb's version includes in-frame clones alone and lacks a portion of them. The sample has about 190,000 clones; 7.8% are singletons. The sample comprised central memory CD4+ T cells from blood. The receptors stem from a woman aged 35 to 49 with type 1 diabetes.

This clone occurred a few times. The chain joins TRBV6-5 to TRBJ2-1; D may be TRBD2 (6 bases). The CDR3 is 14 amino acids. Germline V CDR1 and CDR2: MNHEY, SVGAGI. Deletions cut 4 bases from V and 2 bases from J, with 9 bases between. The CDR3 region has the DNA TGTGCCAGCAGTTGGGAGGTAGCCTACAATGAGCAGTTCTTC. It encodes CASSWEVAYNEQFF.

CDR3 in DNA: TGTGCCAGCACCGCCCACGGACAGGACTATGGCTACACCTTC. This codes for CASTAHGQDYGYTF. This chain uses TRBV28 with TRBJ1-2; 7 bases agree with TRBD1. Unmatched junction bases numbered 8, after V lost 7 bases and J lost 3 bases. The CDR3 is 14 residues long. Germline V CDR1 and CDR2: MDHEN, SYDVKM.

The chain recombines TRBV4-2 with TRBJ1-1; no clear D gene. CDR1 is LGHNA, CDR2 YNFKEQ, per germline. V lost 4 bases and J lost 1, with 4 bases in between. CDR3 size: 12 residues. CDR3 amino acids: CASSLANTEAFF. For the CDR3, the DNA is TGTGCCAGCAGCCTGGCGAACACTGAAGCTTTCTTT.

This chain uses TRBV7-2 with TRBJ2-1; maybe TRBD2 (5 bases). This CDR3 comprises 13 residues. The germline V and J ends were trimmed by 2 bases and 6 bases, with 8 bases remaining between them. Germline V lookup: CDR1 SGHTA, CDR2 FQGNSA. The CDR3 is CASSLPEVNEQFF. For the CDR3, the DNA is TGTGCCAGCAGCTTACCGGAGGTCAATGAGCAGTTCTTC.

The chain employs TRBV5-4 and TRBJ2-5; no clear D gene. This CDR3 region has 13 residues. Trimming took 0 bases from V and 4 from J, leaving 7 bases between them. Germline CDR1 SGHNT, CDR2 YYREEE (reference sequence). As DNA, the CDR3 is TGTGCCAGCAGCTTGGAGCTGCGAGAGACCCAGTACTTC. It is translated as CASSLELRETQYF.

The sample holds a few counts of this clone. This rearrangement joins TRBV28 to TRBJ1-1; possibly TRBD1 for D (6 bases). Germline CDR1 and CDR2: MDHEN and SYDVKM. Trimming shortened V by 7 bases and J by 5 bases, and 14 bases separated the two germline ends. The CDR3 is 13 residues long. The CDR3 is CASTRGGATEAFF. The CDR3 DNA reads TGTGCCAGCACCCGGGGGGGGGCTACTGAAGCTTTCTTT.

The rearrangement joins TRBV5-1 to TRBJ2-6; possible D gene TRBD2, 5 bases. CDR1 SGHRS and CDR2 YFSETQ come from the germline V gene. V lost 5 bases to trimming and J lost 2 bases, with 8 bases between them. This CDR3 has 14 amino acids. CDR3 DNA: TGCGCCAGCAGGTCGGGGACTGGGGCCAACGTCCTGACTTTC. As protein: CASRSGTGANVLTF.

The chain carries TRBV6-5 and TRBJ2-7, with 8 bases matching TRBD1. In germline, CDR1 is MNHEY, CDR2 SVGAGI. This CDR3 has 15 residues. J gave up 3 bases and V 0 bases, and 4 bases lay outside the gene matches. This chain's CDR3 is CASSYSAGQGYEQYF. In nucleotides, the CDR3 is TGTGCCAGCAGTTACTCGGCAGGACAGGGCTACGAGCAGTACTTC.

V gene TRBV7-2 combines with J gene TRBJ2-3, with 11 bases fitting TRBD2. Germline trimming cut 5 bases from V and 2 bases from J; bases unmatched to any gene: 6. The CDR3 spans 16 residues. The germline CDR1 and CDR2 sequences are SGHTA and FQGNSA. In DNA, the CDR3 is TGTGCCAGCAGCCCCCCGGGACTAGCGGCCACAGATACGCAGTATTTT. Amino acids: CASSPPGLAATDTQYF.

The chain couples TRBV5-1 to TRBJ1-5; the D gene is possibly TRBD1 (6 bases). This CDR3 region has 15 residues. V lost 4 bases, J lost 5 bases, and 16 bases lay in between. Germline values: CDR1 SGHRS, CDR2 YFSETQ. The CDR3 region is CASSPGAGDYQPQHF. For the CDR3, the DNA is TGCGCCAGCAGCCCTGGGGCAGGGGATTATCAGCCCCAGCATTTT. Full variable domain (remainder filled in from reference TRBV5-1 and TRBJ1-5): KAGVTQTPRYLIKTRGQQVTLSCSPISGHRSVSWYQQTPGQGLQFLFEYFSETQRNKGNFPGRFSGRQFSNSRSEMNVSTLELGDSALYLCASSPGAGDYQPQHFGDGTRLSIL.

This clone was seen a few times. The chain joins TRBV4-1 to TRBJ1-5, with a weak D call TRBD1 (6 bases). V was cut by 0 bases and J by 1 base, with 19 bases left in between. Germline CDR1 is MGHRA and CDR2 is YSYEKL. CDR3 length equals 19 residues. CDR3 sequence (DNA): TGCGCCAGCAGCCAAGATGGGGGCAGGGGCAGGAGAAGCAATCAGCCCCAGCATTTT. Protein: CASSQDGGRGRRSNQPQHF.

The table lists this clone with a few counts. V gene TRBV18 combines with J gene TRBJ2-7, with 11 bases aligning to TRBD1. Losses at the gene ends were 5 bases for V and 1 base for J; bases not matched to a gene: 4. This CDR3 is 15 amino acids long. CDR1 KGHSH and CDR2 LQKENI come from the germline V gene. This CDR3 is CASSVGQGASYEQYF. The CDR3 DNA reads as TGTGCCAGCTCAGTAGGACAGGGGGCATCCTACGAGCAGTACTTC.

This clone was seen ten or more times. The chain uses TRBV7-2 and TRBJ2-5, with no clear D. Looked up from germline, CDR1 is SGHTA and CDR2 is FQGNSA. This CDR3 spans 12 amino acids. Trimming removed 3 bases at V and 4 bases at J, with 6 bases between. The CDR3 here is CASSLSSETQYF. CDR3 in DNA: TGTGCCAGCAGCTTGAGCTCAGAGACCCAGTACTTC.

This clone was found a few times. The chain's CDR3 is CAWRGQSYGYTF. CDR3 DNA sequence: TGTGCCTGGAGGGGGCAGAGTTATGGCTACACCTTC. This chain connects TRBV30 to TRBJ1-2, with D perhaps matching TRBD1 (5 bases). V lost 3 bases to trimming and J lost 5 bases, with 10 bases between them. The CDR3 length is 12 residues. Germline values: CDR1 GTSNPN, CDR2 SVGIG (reference sequence).

The rearrangement joins TRBV5-1 to TRBJ1-1, with 10 bases lining up with TRBD1. The CDR3 extends over 14 amino acids. Germline V gene data show CDR1 as SGHRS and CDR2 as YFSETQ. V dropped 4 bases and J dropped 7; count of bases not matched to a gene: 7. The CDR3 spells CASSQGTGDVEAFF. The CDR3 DNA reads TGCGCCAGCAGCCAGGGGACAGGGGATGTTGAAGCTTTCTTT.

This clone was seen a few times. V gene TRBV10-3 combines with J gene TRBJ2-2; possibly TRBD2 for D (5 bases). The germline V and J ends were trimmed by 8 bases and 6 bases, with 13 bases remaining between them. Germline lookup yields CDR1 ENHRY and CDR2 SYGVKD. The CDR3 runs 13 residues. The CDR3 here is CAIQERVAGELFF. The CDR3 coding sequence is TGTGCCATCCAGGAGAGGGTTGCCGGGGAGCTGTTTTTT.

The gene calls are TRBV10-3 and TRBJ2-5; D perhaps matches TRBD2 (6 bases). Deletions cut 6 bases from V and 4 bases from J, with 12 bases between. This CDR3 spans 13 amino acids. Per germline, CDR1 ENHRY and CDR2 SYGVKD. CDR3 in amino acids: CAIRGAGLETQYF. The CDR3 coding sequence is TGTGCCATCAGAGGGGCGGGATTAGAGACCCAGTACTTC.

This clone was seen only a few times. This chain uses TRBV27 with TRBJ1-1; D is undetermined. In germline, CDR1 is MNHEY, CDR2 SMNVEV (reference sequence). This CDR3 comprises 14 residues. Trimming removed 4 bases from V and 1 base from J, with 10 bases in between. CDR3 loop: CASSSPGRNTEAFF. For the CDR3, the DNA is TGTGCCAGCAGTTCCCCCGGGAGGAACACTGAAGCTTTCTTT.

This clone has only a few counts. The V and J genes are TRBV11-2 and TRBJ2-2; D may be TRBD2 (6 bases). V was pared by 8 bases and J by 4 bases, with 23 bases between. Per the germline V gene, CDR1 is SGHAT and CDR2 is FQNNGV. The CDR3 is 17 amino acids. The DNA of the CDR3 is TGTGCCAGCTATTTCGGGGGAACTCTAAAAAGCACCGGGGAGCTGTTTTTT. As protein: CASYFGGTLKSTGELFF. Variable domain in full (rest from reference TRBV11-2 and TRBJ2-2): EAGVAQSPRYKIIEKRQSVAFWCNPISGHATLYWYQQILGQGPKLLIQFQNNGVVDDSQLPKDRFSAERLKGVDSTLKIQPAKLEDSAVYLCASYFGGTLKSTGELFFGEGSRLTVL.

This clone was recorded a few times. The rearrangement links TRBV30 to TRBJ2-2; tentative D call: TRBD1 (6 bases). Looked up from germline, CDR1 is GTSNPN and CDR2 is SVGIG (reference sequence). The CDR3 is made up of 14 amino acids. Trimming took 4 bases from V and 0 from J, leaving 9 bases between them. CDR3 coding DNA: TGTGCCTGGACCGGGACACCGAACACCGGGGAGCTGTTTTTT. Its protein product is CAWTGTPNTGELFF.

The CDR3 region has the DNA TGTGCCATCAGTGGGTCGGGCCTCGGAGATACGCAGTATTTT. It translates to CAISGSGLGDTQYF. The chain is built from TRBV10-3 and TRBJ2-3; D remains ambiguous. The V end lost 4 bases, the J end lost 5 bases, and 13 bases lay between the germline ends. The CDR3 sequence is 14 residues long. CDR1 and CDR2 (germline): ENHRY, SYGVKD.

The chain is built from TRBV10-3 and TRBJ2-1, with TRBD2 as a possible D gene (5 bases). Germline V CDR1 and CDR2: ENHRY, SYGVKD. The CDR3 loop spans 15 amino acids. The V end was cut by 7 bases, the J end by 0 bases, with 13 bases between. Here the CDR3 DNA reads TGTGCCATCATGGGAAGGGAGAGCTCCTACAATGAGCAGTTCTTC. Protein: CAIMGRESSYNEQFF.

This clone showed up just a few times. The chain links TRBV28 to TRBJ2-3, with 12 bases identical to TRBD2. J lost 0 bases, V lost 3 bases, and 10 bases had no gene match. The CDR3 runs to 19 residues. Germline CDR1 MDHEN, CDR2 SYDVKM. CDR3: CASSFRLGLAGSSTDTQYF. CDR3 in DNA: TGTGCCAGCAGTTTCCGATTGGGACTAGCGGGCTCTAGCACAGATACGCAGTATTTT.

The chain has TRBV6-5 and TRBJ2-3; maybe TRBD2 (6 bases). This CDR3 region has 14 residues. Trimming stripped 5 bases from V and 5 bases from J, with 14 bases between. Germline V gene data show CDR1 as MNHEY and CDR2 as SVGAGI. CDR3 loop: CASSRGSGEDTQYF. DNA of the CDR3: TGTGCCAGCAGTAGGGGTAGCGGCGAAGATACGCAGTATTTT.

This chain connects TRBV7-8 to TRBJ2-2, with TRBD1 matching 8 bases. CDR3 size: 13 residues. V lost 6 bases to trimming and J lost 8 bases; unmatched junction nucleotides: 5. CDR1 and CDR2 from the germline V gene are SGHVS and FQNEAQ. CDR3 in DNA: TGTGCCAGCAGTCCAGGGGGCGATGGGGAGCTGTTTTTT. Its protein product is CASSPGGDGELFF.